This T cell receptor beta chain was found in a study of patients and donors after allogeneic stem cell transplantation. TCRdb reprocessed the RT-PCR reads via MiXCR and lists one record per CDR3 protein. Of some 230,000 distinct CDR3 sequences listed, around 14% are singletons. This clonotype has just a few counts. This CDR3 has 15 amino acids. The germline gives CDR1 SNHLY, CDR2 FYNNEI. V lost 9 bases, J lost 2 bases, and 9 bases stayed unmatched. This chain links TRBV2 with TRBJ1-2; 10 nucleotides match TRBD1. Sequenced: blood, either unsorted or a sorted T cell fraction (not recorded which). This clonotype was sampled from a human donor who was either an allogeneic HSCT recipient or a stem cell or donor lymphocyte infusion donor (not recorded which). It is not recorded whose cells these are; they may come from a transplant donor. The CDR3 DNA reads as TGTGCCAGTCGGGACAGGGGTAGTGGAAACTATGGCTACACCTTC. Amino acid sequence: CASRDRGSGNYGYTF.